This T cell receptor (beta chain) was recovered during a study of shared clonotypes between healthy human individuals. Study-wide context: Researchers drew samples from two women and three men aged 18 to 49.

Tens of thousands of T cell genomes (approximately 190 ng DNA) went into each sorted-subset replicate. Some clones are missing from TCRdb's copy, which holds only in-frame ones; the method was immunoSEQ multiplex PCR. Of approximately 1,000,000 clones listed, about four fifths are singletons. Trimming left V 3 bases short and J 2 bases short, with 8 bases between. The CDR3 sequence is 14 residues long. In germline, CDR1 is MNHEY, CDR2 SMNVEV (reference sequence). This TCR was recovered from a man aged 18-30 years in good health. Some clones in this sample may be carry-over from other donors' samples. Input material: memory CD4+ T cells from PBMCs. The subset denotes: CD45RA-negative fraction. The gene calls are TRBV27 and TRBJ1-5; D gene unclear. In nucleotides, the CDR3 is TGTGCCAGCAGTTTGGGATCAGGCAATCAGCCCCAGCATTTT. It is translated as CASSLGSGNQPQHF.